One sample yielded the 26 T cell receptor beta chains listed below, sequenced in a study of early T cells in non-severe SARS-CoV-2 infection. Each CDR3 protein gets one entry after TCRdb re-called the 5' RACE reads with MiXCR. The table includes under 60,000 distinct CDR3 sequences, around 9% detected once. The sequencing input was whole blood. Receptors were obtained from an adult who was a healthcare worker with PCR-confirmed SARS-CoV-2 infection or an uninfected control (not recorded which).

The chain joins TRBV11-1 to TRBJ2-5; 8 bases fit TRBD1. The CDR3 loop spans 13 amino acids. V lost 5 bases and J lost 5; bases outside the gene matches: 4. CDR1 and CDR2 from the germline V gene are SGHAT and FQDESV (reference sequence). CDR3: CASSVTGAETQYF. The CDR3 coding sequence is TGTGCCAGCAGCGTGACAGGGGCGGAGACCCAGTACTTC.

The chain joins TRBV4-1 to TRBJ1-2, with D maybe TRBD1 (5 bases). Trimming cost V 3 bases and J 4 bases, with 9 bases left between them. CDR1 and CDR2 (germline): MGHRA, YSYEKL. CDR3 length: 13 residues. CDR3 nucleotide sequence: TGCGCCAGCAGCCAGTTGGGACTCTATGGCTACACCTTC. Its translation is CASSQLGLYGYTF.

A few counts support this clonotype. This rearrangement joins TRBV3-1 to TRBJ2-1; perhaps TRBD1 as D (5 bases). The CDR3 spans 14 residues. Trimming removed 10 bases at V and 0 bases at J, with 13 bases between. Germline V gene data show CDR1 as LGHDT and CDR2 as YNNKEL (reference sequence). The DNA of the CDR3 is TGTGCCACCAGGACATCAGGCTCCTACAATGAGCAGTTCTTC. Translation: CATRTSGSYNEQFF.

J is TRBJ2-1 and V is TRBV5-4; perhaps TRBD1 as D (5 bases). Germline CDR1 reads SGHNT; CDR2 reads YYREEE (reference sequence). The CDR3 is 13 residues long. The germline V and J ends were trimmed by 0 bases and 5 bases, with 6 bases remaining between them. The CDR3 is CASSLDRNNEQFF. The CDR3 DNA is TGTGCCAGCAGCTTGGACAGGAACAATGAGCAGTTCTTC.

The gene calls are TRBV4-1 and TRBJ2-3; D gene uncertain. The CDR3 has 14 residues. Trimming took 2 bases from V and 9 from J, leaving 15 bases between them. Per the germline V gene, CDR1 is MGHRA and CDR2 is YSYEKL. The CDR3: CASSQPFGGGTQYF. In nucleotides, the CDR3 is TGCGCCAGCAGCCAACCATTTGGCGGTGGGACGCAGTATTTT.

This clonotype was recorded at least ten times. The rearrangement links TRBV6-6 to TRBJ2-1; TRBD1 agrees at 9 bases. Germline CDR1 is MNHNY and CDR2 is SVGAGI (reference sequence). The CDR3 has 14 amino acids. Trimming cost V 2 bases and J 9 bases; bases outside gene matches: 5. Here the CDR3 reads CASSYGTGMSEQFF. The CDR3 DNA is TGTGCCAGCAGTTACGGGACAGGGATGAGTGAGCAGTTCTTC.

This clonotype was observed a few times. The chain couples TRBV7-8 to TRBJ2-3, with 7 bases aligning to TRBD2. J lost 6 bases, V lost 1 base, and 4 bases had no gene match. CDR3 length equals 14 residues. Per the germline V gene, CDR1 is SGHVS and CDR2 is FQNEAQ. CDR3 amino acids: CASSLERGDDTQYF. In nucleotides, the CDR3 is TGTGCCAGCAGCTTAGAGCGGGGCGACGATACGCAGTATTTT.

This clonotype has a handful of counts. The chain joins TRBV18 to TRBJ1-2; 9 bases fit TRBD1. V trimming: 0 bases; J trimming: 8 bases; junction bases outside the gene matches: 7. Germline V gives CDR1 KGHSH, CDR2 LQKENI. The CDR3 runs to 15 residues. The CDR3 DNA follows: TGTGCCAGCTCACCACCGCCGGGACAGGGAAGGGGCTACACCTTC. It translates to CASSPPPGQGRGYTF. Using reference TRBV18 and TRBJ1-2 for the parts outside the CDR3, the full variable domain is NAGVMQNPRHLVRRRGQEARLRCSPMKGHSHVYWYRQLPEEGLKFMVYLQKENIIDESGMPKERFSAEFPKEGPSILRIQQVVRGDSAAYFCASSPPPGQGRGYTFGSGTRLTVV.

The chain is built from TRBV27 and TRBJ2-7, with TRBD2 as a possible D gene (5 bases). The germline CDR1 and CDR2 sequences are MNHEY and SMNVEV (reference sequence). Trimming removed 5 bases from V and 7 bases from J, with 21 bases in between. The CDR3 runs 15 residues. The DNA of the CDR3 is TGTGCCAGCAGTCCCCTCCTACAGTTCCCGGGGGAGCAGTACTTC. The encoded protein is CASSPLLQFPGEQYF.

The V call is TRBV5-1, the J call TRBJ2-3, with 7 positions matching TRBD2. Germline V lookup: CDR1 SGHRS, CDR2 YFSETQ. Unmatched junction bases numbered 4, after V lost 4 bases and J lost 2 bases. The CDR3 has 14 amino acids. DNA of the CDR3: TGCGCCAGCAGCCTAGCGGAGTCCACAGATACGCAGTATTTT. This codes for CASSLAESTDTQYF.

This clonotype was counted only a few times. The J gene is TRBJ1-2, the V gene TRBV2, with 7 bases that match TRBD1. The CDR3 has 13 residues. J was trimmed by 6 bases and V by 6 bases; bases with no gene match: 7. Germline-derived CDR1 and CDR2 are SNHLY and FYNNEI. CDR3 sequence: CASRAGTEDGYTF. CDR3 nucleotides: TGTGCCAGCAGAGCCGGGACAGAGGATGGCTACACCTTC.

This clonotype has just a few counts. The rearrangement joins TRBV20-1 to TRBJ1-1; D is unclear. Germline V lookup: CDR1 DFQATT, CDR2 SNEGSKA (reference sequence). V lost 4 bases and J 6 bases, leaving 9 bases between the germline ends. This CDR3 has 11 amino acids. The CDR3 nucleotides are TGCAGTGCTACAATTCAGGCTGAAGCTTTCTTT. It is translated as CSATIQAEAFF.

The chain links TRBV27 to TRBJ2-3; the D is unclear. From germline, CDR1 is MNHEY and CDR2 SMNVEV (reference sequence). The length of the CDR3 is 14 residues. With 3 bases removed from V and 0 bases from J, the gap between germline ends came to 7 bases. CDR3 nucleotides: TGTGCCAGCAGTTTTGGGGATAGCACAGATACGCAGTATTTT. Translated: CASSFGDSTDTQYF.

This clonotype was seen repeatedly, ten times or more. The chain links TRBV12-3 or TRBV12-4 to TRBJ2-1; 14 bases are a match to TRBD2. The CDR3 has 15 amino acids. J was trimmed by 8 bases and V by 6 bases; bases with no gene match: 6. In DNA, the CDR3 is TGTGCCAGCAGCATCGGACTAGCGGGGGGACATGAGCAGTTCTTC. This gives the protein CASSIGLAGGHEQFF.

This sequence joins TRBV15 and TRBJ2-7; D gene uncertain. The CDR3 extends over 13 amino acids. Germline V gene lookup returns CDR1 LNHNV and CDR2 YYDKDF (reference sequence). The germline V and J ends were trimmed by 0 bases and 3 bases, with 6 bases remaining between them. In DNA form, the CDR3 reads TGTGCCACCAGCAGAGATCCCGGCTACGAGCAGTACTTC. Its protein is CATSRDPGYEQYF.

This clonotype was observed once. This may arise from a read error, as a much more abundant clone is one base away. This chain joins TRBV4-1 and TRBJ2-5; 8 bases map to TRBD1. Germline assignment: CDR1 MGHRA and CDR2 YSYEKL. This CDR3 is 16 amino acids long. CDR3 residues: CANSRGQGISQETQYF. As DNA, the CDR3 is TGCGCCAACAGCCGAGGACAGGGAATTTCCCAAGAGACCCAGTACTTC.

The V and J genes are TRBV3-1 and TRBJ1-6, with D unresolved. CDR3 size: 15 residues. The V and J ends lost 3 bases and 1 base respectively, with 7 bases between them. In germline, CDR1 is LGHDT, CDR2 YNNKEL (reference sequence). CDR3: CASSHRQSYNSPLHF. In DNA form, the CDR3 reads TGTGCCAGCAGCCACAGGCAATCCTATAATTCACCCCTCCACTTT.

The chain recombines TRBV12-3 or TRBV12-4 with TRBJ2-1, with D unclear. Deletions cut 6 bases from V and 8 bases from J, with 8 bases between. This CDR3 spans 11 amino acids. The CDR3 DNA follows: TGTGCCAGCAGCTGGCGCGATGAGCAGTTCTTC. This translates into CASSWRDEQFF.

In this sample, this clonotype turned up a few times. The V and J genes are TRBV11-1 and TRBJ2-7; the D gene could be TRBD1 or TRBD2 (6 bases each). CDR1 and CDR2 from the germline V gene are SGHAT and FQDESV (reference sequence). The CDR3 is 14 residues long. V lost 0 bases and J 2 bases, leaving 8 bases between the germline ends. The CDR3 reads CASSLAGGPYEQYF. The CDR3 nucleotides are TGTGCCAGCAGCTTAGCCGGGGGCCCCTACGAGCAGTACTTC.

The chain has TRBV27 and TRBJ1-2; TRBD1 is a possible D gene (6 bases). Trimming removed 3 bases from V and 4 bases from J, with 15 bases in between. The CDR3 covers 15 residues. Germline V CDR1 and CDR2: MNHEY, SMNVEV (reference sequence). The chain's CDR3 is CASSLRQGWGYGYTF. The CDR3 region has the DNA TGTGCCAGCAGTTTGCGCCAGGGGTGGGGCTATGGCTACACCTTC.

This clonotype was seen a few times. The chain couples TRBV29-1 to TRBJ2-7, with 10 positions matching TRBD1. J gave up 8 bases and V 6 bases, and 16 bases lay outside the gene matches. The CDR3 runs to 15 residues. In germline, CDR1 is SQVTM, CDR2 ANQGSEA. The CDR3 loop reads CSVILPPGTGAKQYF. Written as DNA, the CDR3 is TGCAGCGTCATCCTTCCTCCCGGGACAGGGGCTAAGCAGTACTTC.

This clonotype occurred many times. The V call is TRBV7-2, the J call TRBJ1-1; weak D call: TRBD1 (5 bases). Germline CDR1 reads SGHTA; CDR2 reads FQGNSA. The CDR3 length is 13 residues. V was clipped by 5 bases and J by 9 bases, with 16 bases between them. CDR3 DNA: TGTGCCAGCAGCGCCAATCAGGCAGGGAAAGCTTTCTTT. The encoded protein is CASSANQAGKAFF.

This clonotype qualifies as hyperexpanded. The chain links TRBV2 to TRBJ2-4; the D call may be TRBD1 or TRBD2 (5 bases each). This CDR3 spans 15 amino acids. The V gene's germline CDR1 is SNHLY and CDR2 FYNNEI. The germline V and J ends were trimmed by 1 base and 0 bases, with 7 bases remaining between them. CDR3 nucleotides: TGTGCCAGCAGTGAAGTGGGGGTAGCCAAAAACATTCAGTACTTC. It is translated as CASSEVGVAKNIQYF. The whole variable domain, filled in from reference TRBV2 and TRBJ2-4, reads EPEVTQTPSHQVTQMGQEVILRCVPISNHLYFYWYRQILGQKVEFLVSFYNNEISEKSEIFDDQFSVERPDGSNFTLKIRSTKLEDSAMYFCASSEVGVAKNIQYFGAGTRLSVL.

This clonotype occurred a few times. V usage is TRBV7-9 and J usage is TRBJ2-3; no firm D call. This CDR3 comprises 14 residues. Germline assignment: CDR1 SEHNR and CDR2 FQNEAQ (reference sequence). Trimming removed 1 base from V and 0 bases from J, with 5 bases in between. The CDR3 protein is CASSLVQSTDTQYF. In nucleotides, the CDR3 is TGTGCCAGCAGCTTAGTCCAGAGCACAGATACGCAGTATTTT. The entire variable domain, with the rest obtained from reference TRBV7-9 and TRBJ2-3, is as follows: DTGVSQNPRHKITKRGQNVTFRCDPISEHNRLYWYRQTLGQGPEFLTYFQNEAQLEKSRLLSDRFSAERPKGSFSTLEIQRTEQGDSAMYLCASSLVQSTDTQYFGPGTRLTVL.

This clonotype was picked up one time. This sequence joins TRBV19 and TRBJ1-2, with 11 bases matching TRBD1. CDR1 and CDR2 (germline): LNHDA, SQIVND (reference sequence). CDR3 length: 15 amino acids. Trimming at V came to 5 bases and at J to 6 bases, leaving 8 bases not matched to a gene. This chain's CDR3 is CASSVLGQGAHGYTF. For the CDR3, the DNA is TGTGCCAGTAGTGTCCTTGGACAGGGGGCGCATGGCTACACCTTC.

This rearrangement joins TRBV7-6 to TRBJ1-2; 7 nucleotides agree with TRBD1. Losses at the gene ends were 5 bases for V and 3 bases for J; bases not matched to a gene: 6. This CDR3 region has 14 residues. Germline CDR1 reads SGHVS; CDR2 reads FNYEAQ. CDR3 loop: CASSPGQIDYGYTF. CDR3 bases: TGTGCCAGCAGCCCGGGACAGATCGACTATGGCTACACCTTC.